This entry lists 19 T cell receptor beta chains sequenced from one sample in a study of tumor-infiltrating lymphocytes in localized non-small cell lung cancer. The method was immunoSEQ multiplex PCR; TCRdb's version includes in-frame clones alone and lacks a portion of them. The sample carries about 9,300 clones, over 70% recorded once. Sequenced sample: uninvolved lung tissue not adjacent to the tumor. These receptors all stem from a human donor with non-small cell lung cancer.

This clone was detected only a few times. The chain carries TRBV19 and TRBJ2-3; TRBD1 aligns across 7 bases. With V trimmed by 5 bases and J by 1 base, 6 bases remained unmatched. This CDR3 spans 15 amino acids. The germline gives CDR1 LNHDA, CDR2 SQIVND (reference sequence). Written as DNA, the CDR3 is TGTGCCAGTAGTCCAAGACAGGGCCGCACAGATACGCAGTATTTT. This codes for CASSPRQGRTDTQYF. Together with reference TRBV19 and TRBJ2-3, the CDR3 gives the full variable domain: DGGITQSPKYLFRKEGQNVTLSCEQNLNHDAMYWYRQDPGQGLRLIYYSQIVNDFQKGDIAEGYSVSREKKESFPLTVTSAQKNPTAFYLCASSPRQGRTDTQYFGPGTRLTVL.

J is TRBJ2-3 and V is TRBV5-1; D not certain. From germline, CDR1 is SGHRS and CDR2 YFSETQ. The CDR3 covers 14 residues. Trimming took off 3 bases at V and 2 bases at J, with 10 bases between the two ends. CDR3 amino acids: CASSYLLDTDTQYF. In DNA form, the CDR3 reads TGCGCCAGCAGCTACCTGCTTGACACAGATACGCAGTATTTT.

The genes are TRBV7-6 and TRBJ2-7, with 7 bases lining up with TRBD2. Unmatched junction bases numbered 9, after V lost 5 bases and J lost 2 bases. This CDR3 contains 15 residues. Germline V gene data show CDR1 as SGHVS and CDR2 as FNYEAQ. The CDR3 sequence: CASSLSTGGAYEQYF. The DNA of the CDR3 is TGTGCCAGCAGCCTGAGTACGGGGGGAGCCTACGAGCAGTACTTC.

This chain uses TRBV30 with TRBJ2-1, with D uncertain. This CDR3 has 14 amino acids. V lost 1 base, J lost 7 bases, and 14 bases lay in between. CDR1 is GTSNPN, CDR2 SVGIG, per germline (reference sequence). CDR3 loop: CAWSGAFQRNEQFF. The DNA for the CDR3 is TGTGCCTGGAGTGGAGCCTTTCAAAGGAATGAGCAGTTCTTC.

This chain connects TRBV5-1 to TRBJ2-6; D unresolved. The V end was cut by 0 bases, the J end by 0 bases, with 4 bases between. In germline, CDR1 is SGHRS, CDR2 YFSETQ. The CDR3 runs 15 residues. The CDR3 bases are TGCGCCAGCAGCTTGGCCCACTCTGGGGCCAACGTCCTGACTTTC. Protein: CASSLAHSGANVLTF.

The chain combines TRBV21-1 with TRBJ2-2; TRBD1 is the table's D call and was not checked against the DNA. TRBV21-1 is a documented pseudogene. The CDR3 covers 14 residues. CDR3: CASSGTGRGGELFF. The CDR3 DNA reads TGTGCCAGCAGCGGGACAGGGAGAGGGGGGGAGCTGTTTTTT.

The V call is TRBV10-3, the J call TRBJ2-1; weak D call: TRBD2 (5 bases). This CDR3 comprises 13 residues. Germline loops: CDR1 ENHRY, CDR2 SYGVKD. V was cut by 8 bases and J by 6 bases, with 14 bases left in between. The CDR3 sequence: CAISEGNRNEQFF. In nucleotides, the CDR3 is TGTGCCATCTCTGAGGGAAATCGCAATGAGCAGTTCTTC.

As DNA, the CDR3 is TGTGCCAGTAGTATAGATCAGGGGCATGGCTACACCTTC. It codes for CASSIDQGHGYTF. J is TRBJ1-2 and V is TRBV19; D perhaps matches TRBD1 (6 bases). The V end was cut by 0 bases, the J end by 6 bases, with 8 bases between. Looked up from germline, CDR1 is LNHDA and CDR2 is SQIVND (reference sequence). The CDR3 is made up of 13 amino acids. Supplemented by reference TRBV19 and TRBJ1-2, the full variable domain reads DGGITQSPKYLFRKEGQNVTLSCEQNLNHDAMYWYRQDPGQGLRLIYYSQIVNDFQKGDIAEGYSVSREKKESFPLTVTSAQKNPTAFYLCASSIDQGHGYTFGSGTRLTVV.

The chain is built from TRBV27 and TRBJ2-1, with 10 bases that match TRBD2. In germline, CDR1 is MNHEY, CDR2 SMNVEV (reference sequence). Trimming at V came to 4 bases and at J to 4 bases, leaving 16 bases not matched to a gene. The CDR3 has 19 amino acids. In nucleotides, the CDR3 is TGTGCCAGCAGTTCGAAGGAGCGGGAGGGGATCCCCCCGTACAATGAGCAGTTCTTC. Amino acid sequence: CASSSKEREGIPPYNEQFF.

This chain connects TRBV4-2 to TRBJ2-7, with 7 bases matching TRBD2. V lost 0 bases and J lost 0; bases outside the gene matches: 5. This CDR3 has 16 amino acids. In germline, CDR1 is LGHNA, CDR2 YNFKEQ. CDR3 in DNA: TGTGCCAGCAGCCAAGAAGGTAGCGGGTCCTCCTACGAGCAGTACTTC. Residues: CASSQEGSGSSYEQYF.

V and J are TRBV11-2 and TRBJ2-2; a weak D match, TRBD2 (5 bases). Germline values: CDR1 SGHAT, CDR2 FQNNGV. This CDR3 is 19 amino acids long. V shed 2 bases and J shed 3 bases, with 22 bases lying between them. CDR3 in DNA: TGTGCCAGCAGCTTAAGGTTCCTCGACGGGTCCGGGGACACCGGGGAGCTGTTTTTT. This translates into CASSLRFLDGSGDTGELFF.

V is TRBV9 and J is TRBJ2-2, with no clear D. The CDR3 covers 14 residues. With 0 bases removed from V and 6 bases from J, the gap between germline ends came to 9 bases. Per germline, CDR1 SGDLS and CDR2 YYNGEE. The CDR3 DNA reads as TGTGCCAGCAGCGTAGCTAGTCGGGCCGGGGAGCTGTTTTTT. Its protein product is CASSVASRAGELFF.

This clone showed up just a few times. This rearrangement joins TRBV10-1 to TRBJ2-7; D possibly corresponds to TRBD2 (6 bases). This CDR3 has 15 amino acids. In germline, CDR1 is WNHNN, CDR2 SYGVQD (reference sequence). The V end was cut by 2 bases, the J end by 9 bases, with 20 bases between. The CDR3 sequence is CASSEGRPGFSGQYF. The DNA of the CDR3 is TGCGCCAGCAGTGAGGGACGTCCGGGGTTTAGCGGGCAGTACTTC.

This rearrangement joins TRBV28 to TRBJ2-5, with 8 bases fitting TRBD2. The CDR3 loop spans 14 amino acids. Germline CDR1 reads MDHEN; CDR2 reads SYDVKM. V gave up 5 bases and J gave up 5 bases; unmatched junction bases: 7. The CDR3 region is CASSPGGGRETQYF. The CDR3 DNA reads TGTGCCAGCAGTCCCGGGGGGGGGAGGGAGACCCAGTACTTC.

This clone was seen a few times. The chain uses TRBV6-5 and TRBJ2-7, with 7 positions matching TRBD1. Germline CDR1 is MNHEY and CDR2 is SVGAGI. This CDR3 region has 15 residues. V was clipped by 5 bases and J by 3 bases; unmatched bases: 10. The CDR3 sequence: CASSPPGQSYYEQYF. The CDR3 nucleotides read TGTGCCAGCAGTCCGCCGGGACAGTCGTACTACGAGCAGTACTTC.

The chain employs TRBV9 and TRBJ1-1, with no clear D. The CDR3 is made up of 13 amino acids. V shed 3 bases and J shed 1 base, with 7 bases lying between them. Germline V gene lookup returns CDR1 SGDLS and CDR2 YYNGEE. CDR3 DNA: TGTGCCAGCAGCGAGGGAGGGAACACTGAAGCTTTCTTT. Translating it yields CASSEGGNTEAFF.

The chain uses TRBV5-1 and TRBJ1-1, with D maybe TRBD1 (5 bases). The germline V and J ends were trimmed by 1 base and 7 bases, with 14 bases remaining between them. The CDR3 totals 14 residues. The germline V gene encodes CDR1 SGHRS and CDR2 YFSETQ. CDR3 sequence reads: CASSLLRGRSEAFF. The CDR3 coding sequence is TGCGCCAGCAGCTTGTTACGGGGCAGGAGTGAAGCTTTCTTT. Filled out from reference TRBV5-1 and TRBJ1-1, the complete variable domain reads KAGVTQTPRYLIKTRGQQVTLSCSPISGHRSVSWYQQTPGQGLQFLFEYFSETQRNKGNFPGRFSGRQFSNSRSEMNVSTLELGDSALYLCASSLLRGRSEAFFGQGTRLTVV.

V usage is TRBV5-6 and J usage is TRBJ2-2; D not certain. From germline, CDR1 is SGHDT and CDR2 YYEEEE. The CDR3 totals 13 residues. Trimming left V 3 bases short and J 9 bases short, with 12 bases between. CDR3: CASSSWDTRELFF. The CDR3 DNA is TGTGCCAGCAGCTCGTGGGATACGCGGGAGCTGTTTTTT.

This rearrangement joins TRBV15 to TRBJ1-1; D is unresolved. CDR1 and CDR2 (germline): LNHNV, YYDKDF (reference sequence). The CDR3 consists of 13 residues. The V gene lost 2 bases and the J gene lost 3 bases, with 7 bases spanning the gap. The CDR3 region has the DNA TGTGCCACCAGCAGAAGGCAAGACACTGAAGCTTTCTTT. This sequence encodes CATSRRQDTEAFF.